The clone carrying this TCR beta chain was counted a few times. Its cognate antigen is unknown. Both previously described methods and listed TCR primers were employed to make bulk TCR libraries. TCRdb redid the calling of the PCR reads with MiXCR, one entry per CDR3 protein. Here the sample spans about half a million distinct CDR3 sequences, 20% to 25% being singletons. This specimen comes from a study of molecular identifiers for immune sequencing clone quantification. Study-level points and caveats: Jurkat TCR RNA spiked in from one cell could reportedly be detected among 1 million or so naive cells.

Trimming removed 4 bases from V and 4 bases from J, with 19 bases in between. There are 17 residues in the CDR3. The germline V gene encodes CDR1 SGHTA and CDR2 FQGNSA. The receptor's source is a human donor in good health. Some libraries in this study had Jurkat cell RNA spiked in. The chain carries TRBV7-2 and TRBJ2-2; the D gene could be TRBD1 or TRBD2 (5 bases each). The material sequenced was naive CD8+ T cells from blood, with Jurkat cell RNA spiked in. Regarding subset: FACS-sorted CD8+CD4-CCR7+CD45RA+ naive T cells. The CDR3 sequence is CASSYRLEPAGTGELFF. CDR3 coding DNA: TGTGCCAGCAGCTACAGGCTAGAACCGGCGGGCACCGGGGAGCTGTTTTTT. The full variable domain, in which reference TRBV7-2 and TRBJ2-2 provide the parts outside the CDR3, is GAGVSQSPSNKVTEKGKDVELRCDPISGHTALYWYRQSLGQGLEFLIYFQGNSAPDKSGLPSDRFSAERTGGSVSTLTIQRTQQEDSAVYLCASSYRLEPAGTGELFFGEGSRLTVL.